This TCR beta chain is from a study of human T cells and chemical hapten exposure. Sequencing started from total RNA isolated from unfractionated whole blood. Trimming took 4 bases from V and 10 from J, leaving 15 bases between them. The germline gives CDR1 SGHRS, CDR2 YFSETQ. The CDR3 is 14 residues long. This clonotype was seen many times. Antigen: not known. Study outcomes and limitations: TCRs exceeding a frequency of 1 in 1000 stayed unchanged under DPC sensitization.

Attachment of unique molecular identifiers to individual cDNA molecules was performed in the library. TCRdb re-analysed the 5' RACE reads in MiXCR, keeping a single row per CDR3 protein. Among approximately 140,000 distinct CDR3 sequences listed, 3.5% to 5% were seen once. The V and J genes are TRBV5-1 and TRBJ1-6, with D possibly being TRBD1 (5 bases). This TCR was sampled from a female donor in good health. The CDR3 DNA reads as TGCGCCAGCAGCGGCAAGGGACTGGACTCACCCCTCCACTTT. Translating gives CASSGKGLDSPLHF. The whole variable domain, filled in from reference TRBV5-1 and TRBJ1-6, reads KAGVTQTPRYLIKTRGQQVTLSCSPISGHRSVSWYQQTPGQGLQFLFEYFSETQRNKGNFPGRFSGRQFSNSRSEMNVSTLELGDSALYLCASSGKGLDSPLHFGNGTRLTVT.